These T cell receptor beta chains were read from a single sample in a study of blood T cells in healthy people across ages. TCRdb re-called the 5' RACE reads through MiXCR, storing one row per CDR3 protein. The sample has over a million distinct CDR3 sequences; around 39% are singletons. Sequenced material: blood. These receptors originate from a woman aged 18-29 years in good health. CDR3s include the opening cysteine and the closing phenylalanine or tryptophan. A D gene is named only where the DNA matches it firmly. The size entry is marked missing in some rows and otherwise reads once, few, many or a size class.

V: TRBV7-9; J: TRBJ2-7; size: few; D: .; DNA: TGTGCCAGCAGTCATCGGGACTGCCCGCGGTTGTGCGAGCAGTACTTC; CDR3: CASSHRDCPRLCEQYF
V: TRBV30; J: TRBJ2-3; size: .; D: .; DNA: TGTGCCTGGAGTTCTGGATTCACAGATACGCAGTATTTT; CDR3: CAWSSGFTDTQYF
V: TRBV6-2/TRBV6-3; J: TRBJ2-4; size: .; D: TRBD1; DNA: TGTGCCAGCAGTGAATCCGGGACAGGGGGCAAAAACATTCAGTACTTC; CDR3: CASSESGTGGKNIQYF
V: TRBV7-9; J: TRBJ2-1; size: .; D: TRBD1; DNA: TGTGCCAGCAGCTTAGTTGAGACTTCTGGGACAGGGGGCTTCAATGAGCAGTTCTTC; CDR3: CASSLVETSGTGGFNEQFF
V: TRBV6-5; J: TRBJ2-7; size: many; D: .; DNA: TGTGCCAGCAGAACGGGGTTCTCCTACAATGAGCAGTACTTC; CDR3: CASRTGFSYNEQYF
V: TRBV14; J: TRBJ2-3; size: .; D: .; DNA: TGTGCCAGCAGCCAGTCCCTGGCGGATACGCAGTATTTT; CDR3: CASSQSLADTQYF
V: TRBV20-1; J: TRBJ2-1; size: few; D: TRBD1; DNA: TGCAGTGCTAGACAGGGGGCGGAGCAGTTCTTC; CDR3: CSARQGAEQFF
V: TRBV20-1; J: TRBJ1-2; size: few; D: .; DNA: TGCAGTGCTTGGGGGGGCGCGAGTGGCTACACCTTC; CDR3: CSAWGGASGYTF
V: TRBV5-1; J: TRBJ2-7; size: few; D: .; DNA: TGCGCCAGCAGCTCGGCGGCACTCGACTATGAGCAGTACTTC; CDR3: CASSSAALDYEQYF
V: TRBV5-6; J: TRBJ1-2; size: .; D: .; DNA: TGTGCCAGCAGCTTGAGCCCGGGGACCTACTATGGCTACACCTTC; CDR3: CASSLSPGTYYGYTF
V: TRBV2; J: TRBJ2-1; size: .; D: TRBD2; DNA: TGTGCCAGCAGTGATAGTGCTAGCGGGGCATCGAATGAGCAGTTCTTC; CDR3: CASSDSASGASNEQFF
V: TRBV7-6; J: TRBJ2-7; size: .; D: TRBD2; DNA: TGTGCCAGCAGCCCGTGCACTAGCGTCTCCTACAATGAGCAGTACTTC; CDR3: CASSPCTSVSYNEQYF
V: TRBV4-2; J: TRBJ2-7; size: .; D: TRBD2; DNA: TGTGCCAGCAGCCGCAAGATAGCTAGCGGGGGGGATCAGTACGAGCAGTACTTC; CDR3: CASSRKIASGGDQYEQYF
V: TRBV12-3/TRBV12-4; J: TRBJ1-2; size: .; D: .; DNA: TGTGCCAGCAGTTTAGCGCGGTCGGATAAGTATGGCTACACCTTC; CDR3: CASSLARSDKYGYTF
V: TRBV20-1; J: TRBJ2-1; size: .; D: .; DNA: TGCAGGGGAGGTCCCCAATACAATAAGCAGTTCTTC; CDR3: CRGGPQYNKQFF
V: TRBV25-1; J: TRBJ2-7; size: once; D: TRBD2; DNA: TGTGCCAGCCAACGGGGGACTAGCCGCGAGCAGTACTTC; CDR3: CASQRGTSREQYF
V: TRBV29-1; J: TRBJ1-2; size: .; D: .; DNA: TGCAGCGGACATGAGGGGGGAAGTGGTTATGGCTACACCTTC; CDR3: CSGHEGGSGYGYTF
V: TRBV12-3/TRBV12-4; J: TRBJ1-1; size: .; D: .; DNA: TGTGCCAGCAGTTTAGCTGGGGGTGTGGAAGCTTTCTTT; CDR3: CASSLAGGVEAFF
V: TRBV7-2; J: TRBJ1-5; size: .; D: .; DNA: TGTGCCAGCAGCGTAGACGTGAGTCAGCCCCAGCATTTT; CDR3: CASSVDVSQPQHF
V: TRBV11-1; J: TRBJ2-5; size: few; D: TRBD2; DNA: TGTGCCAGCAGCTCACAGGGACTAGGGGCTGGGGAGACCCAGTACTTC; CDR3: CASSSQGLGAGETQYF
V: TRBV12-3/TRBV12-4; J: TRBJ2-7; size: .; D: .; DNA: TGTGCCAGCAGAGAGCAGGGGAACCCCTACGAGCAGTACTTC; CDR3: CASREQGNPYEQYF
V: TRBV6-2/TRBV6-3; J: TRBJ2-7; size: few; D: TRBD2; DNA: TGTGCCAGCAGAGATAGCGGGAACGAGCAGTACTTC; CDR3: CASRDSGNEQYF
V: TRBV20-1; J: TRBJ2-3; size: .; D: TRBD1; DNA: TGCAGTGTACAGGGGGTAGATACGCAGTATTTT; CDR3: CSVQGVDTQYF
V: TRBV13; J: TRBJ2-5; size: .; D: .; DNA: TGTGCCAGCAGCTTCGGGGGGCACCTACAAGAGACCCAGTACTTC; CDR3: CASSFGGHLQETQYF
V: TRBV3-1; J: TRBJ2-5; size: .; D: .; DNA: TGTGCCAGCAGCCAAGGGCGGAGCATTCAAGAGACCCAGTACTTC; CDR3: CASSQGRSIQETQYF